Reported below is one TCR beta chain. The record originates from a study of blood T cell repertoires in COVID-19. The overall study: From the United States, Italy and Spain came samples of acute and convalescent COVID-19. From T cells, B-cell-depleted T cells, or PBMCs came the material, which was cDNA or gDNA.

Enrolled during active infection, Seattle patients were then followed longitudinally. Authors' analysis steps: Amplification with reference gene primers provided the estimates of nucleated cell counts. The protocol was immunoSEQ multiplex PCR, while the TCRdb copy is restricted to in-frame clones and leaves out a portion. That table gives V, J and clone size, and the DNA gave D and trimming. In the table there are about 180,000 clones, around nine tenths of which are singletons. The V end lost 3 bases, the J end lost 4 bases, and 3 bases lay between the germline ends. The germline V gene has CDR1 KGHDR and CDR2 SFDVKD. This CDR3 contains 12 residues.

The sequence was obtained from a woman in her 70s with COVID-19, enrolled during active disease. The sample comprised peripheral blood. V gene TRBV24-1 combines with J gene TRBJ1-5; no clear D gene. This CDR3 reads CATSDPNQPQHF. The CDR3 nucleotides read TGTGCCACCAGTGATCCTAATCAGCCCCAGCATTTT.